This T cell receptor (beta chain) derives from a study of cytomegalovirus exposure and HLA in healthy donors. For the study at large: Earlier findings included about 120 million unique TCR beta sequences obtained from about 179 million T cells. Around 79 million unique TCRs, all from HLA-typed donors, were included in an early release of the data.

Broader study findings: Reportedly, diagnosis of cytomegalovirus status by the classifier showed high specificity and sensitivity. Presence/absence results assume similar sequencing depth per donor, which may not hold.

Amplification used 60 Vbeta primers and 13 Jbeta primers. Libraries were prepared by immunoSEQ multiplex PCR; TCRdb keeps only in-frame clonotypes and omits some of them. Of about 40,000 clones listed, around three fifths are singletons. Germline CDR1 reads SQVTM; CDR2 reads ANQGSEA. V was clipped by 7 bases and J by 2 bases, with 12 bases between them. The CDR3 contains 13 residues. As to this clone: The target antigen is unknown.

Sequences were obtained from PBMCs. The rearrangement uses TRBV29-1 and TRBJ1-3; perhaps TRBD1 as D (5 bases). The receptor was derived from a man between 45 and 60 years old in good health and CMV-seropositive. CDR3 residues: CSGYGGTGNTIYF. In nucleotides, the CDR3 is TGCAGCGGGTACGGGGGGACTGGAAACACCATATATTTT.